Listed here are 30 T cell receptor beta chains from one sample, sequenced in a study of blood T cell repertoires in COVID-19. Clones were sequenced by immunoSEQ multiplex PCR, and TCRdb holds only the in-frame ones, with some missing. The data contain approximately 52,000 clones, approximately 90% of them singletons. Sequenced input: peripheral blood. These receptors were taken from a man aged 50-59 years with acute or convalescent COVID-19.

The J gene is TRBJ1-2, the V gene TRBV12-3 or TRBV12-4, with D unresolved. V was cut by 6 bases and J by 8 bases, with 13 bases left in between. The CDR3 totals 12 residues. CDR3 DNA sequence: TGTGCCAGCAGCCCAGACATTTACGGCTACACCTTC. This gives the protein CASSPDIYGYTF.

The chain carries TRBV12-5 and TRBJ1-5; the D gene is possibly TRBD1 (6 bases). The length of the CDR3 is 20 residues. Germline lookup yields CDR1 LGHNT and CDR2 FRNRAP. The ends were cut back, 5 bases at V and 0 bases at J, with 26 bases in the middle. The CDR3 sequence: CASGIQSGDPYFYSNQPQHF. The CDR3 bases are TGTGCTAGTGGTATCCAATCAGGGGATCCATACTTTTATAGCAATCAGCCCCAGCATTTT.

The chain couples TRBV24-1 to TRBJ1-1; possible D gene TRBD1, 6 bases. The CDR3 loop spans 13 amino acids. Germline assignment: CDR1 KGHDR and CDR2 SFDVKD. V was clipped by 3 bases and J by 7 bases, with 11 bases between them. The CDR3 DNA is TGTGCCACCAGTGATCCAGGGGCGCGTGAAGCTTTCTTT. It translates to CATSDPGAREAFF.

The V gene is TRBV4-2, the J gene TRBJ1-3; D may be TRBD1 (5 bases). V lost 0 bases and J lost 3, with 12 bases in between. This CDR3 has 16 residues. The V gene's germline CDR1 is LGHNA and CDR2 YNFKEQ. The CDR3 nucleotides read TGTGCCAGCAGCCAAGAATTGAGCCAGGGTGGAAACACCATATATTTT. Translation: CASSQELSQGGNTIYF.

As DNA, the CDR3 is TGTGCCATCAGTGGCGGCCAGGGAAGGGAAGCTTTCTTT. Amino acid sequence: CAISGGQGREAFF. The chain combines TRBV10-3 with TRBJ1-1, with a tentative D call TRBD1 (5 bases). The ends were cut back, 4 bases at V and 8 bases at J, with 14 bases in the middle. The CDR3 is 13 amino acids. Germline V CDR1 and CDR2: ENHRY, SYGVKD.

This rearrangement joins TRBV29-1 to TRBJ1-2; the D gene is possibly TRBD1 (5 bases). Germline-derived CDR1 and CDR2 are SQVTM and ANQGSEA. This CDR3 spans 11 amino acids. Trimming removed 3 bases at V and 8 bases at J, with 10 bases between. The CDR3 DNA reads TGCAGCGTTGAGGGGGGTGGCGGCTACACCTTC. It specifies CSVEGGGGYTF.

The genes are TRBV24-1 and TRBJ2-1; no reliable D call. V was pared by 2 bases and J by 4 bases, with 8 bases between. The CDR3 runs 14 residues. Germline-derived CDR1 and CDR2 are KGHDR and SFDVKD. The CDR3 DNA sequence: TGTGCCACCAGTGATTCGCGGCCATACAATGAGCAGTTCTTC. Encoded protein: CATSDSRPYNEQFF.

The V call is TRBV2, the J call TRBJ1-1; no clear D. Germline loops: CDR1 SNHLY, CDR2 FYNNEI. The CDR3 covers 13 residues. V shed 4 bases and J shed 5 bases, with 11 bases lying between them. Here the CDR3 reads CASSAAAETEAFF. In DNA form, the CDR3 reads TGTGCCAGCAGTGCCGCGGCTGAAACTGAAGCTTTCTTT.

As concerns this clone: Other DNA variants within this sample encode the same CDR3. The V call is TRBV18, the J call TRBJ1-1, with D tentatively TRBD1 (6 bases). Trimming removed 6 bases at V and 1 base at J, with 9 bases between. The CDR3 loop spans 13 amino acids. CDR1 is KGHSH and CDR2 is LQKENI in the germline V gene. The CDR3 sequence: CASSSDRNTEAFF. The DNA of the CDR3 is TGTGCCAGCTCCTCGGACAGGAACACTGAAGCTTTCTTT.

The CDR3 is CASSLAVSSGGINTGELFF. CDR3 DNA: TGTGCCAGCAGCTTGGCGGTGTCTAGCGGGGGGATAAACACCGGGGAGCTGTTTTTT. The chain links TRBV5-4 to TRBJ2-2; 11 bases fit TRBD2. The CDR3 runs 19 residues. V was clipped by 0 bases and J by 2 bases; unmatched bases: 9. CDR1 is SGHNT, CDR2 YYREEE, per germline (reference sequence).

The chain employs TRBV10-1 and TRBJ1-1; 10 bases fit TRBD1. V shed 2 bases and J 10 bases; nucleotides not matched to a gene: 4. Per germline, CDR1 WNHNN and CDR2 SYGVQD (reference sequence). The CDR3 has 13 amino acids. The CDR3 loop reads CASSEGDRGRAFF. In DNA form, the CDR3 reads TGCGCCAGCAGTGAGGGGGACAGGGGTCGAGCTTTCTTT.

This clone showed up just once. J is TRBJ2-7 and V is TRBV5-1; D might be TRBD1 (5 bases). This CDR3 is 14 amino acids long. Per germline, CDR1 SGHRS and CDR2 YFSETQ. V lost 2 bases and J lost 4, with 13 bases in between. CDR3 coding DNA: TGCGCCAGCAGCTTAGGGCAGGGTAGTTACGAGCAGTACTTC. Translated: CASSLGQGSYEQYF.

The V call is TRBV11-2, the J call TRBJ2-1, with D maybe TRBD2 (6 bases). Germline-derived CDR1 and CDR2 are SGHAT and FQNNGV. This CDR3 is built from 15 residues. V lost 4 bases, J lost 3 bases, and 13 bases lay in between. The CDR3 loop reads CASSYRDSRYNEQFF. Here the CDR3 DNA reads TGTGCCAGCAGCTACCGGGACTCACGCTACAATGAGCAGTTCTTC.

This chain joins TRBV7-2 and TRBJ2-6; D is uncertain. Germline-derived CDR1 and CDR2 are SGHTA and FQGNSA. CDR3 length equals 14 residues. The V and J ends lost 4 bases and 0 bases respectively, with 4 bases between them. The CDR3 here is CASSWSSGANVLTF. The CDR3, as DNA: TGTGCCAGCAGCTGGAGCTCTGGGGCCAACGTCCTGACTTTC.

The CDR3 spells CASSEGNRVGEAFF. The CDR3 bases are TGTGCCAGCAGTGAAGGGAACAGGGTAGGCGAAGCTTTCTTT. The chain combines TRBV2 with TRBJ1-1; possibly TRBD1 for D (6 bases). Germline values: CDR1 SNHLY, CDR2 FYNNEI. The ends were cut back, 1 base at V and 8 bases at J, with 14 bases in the middle. This CDR3 spans 14 amino acids.

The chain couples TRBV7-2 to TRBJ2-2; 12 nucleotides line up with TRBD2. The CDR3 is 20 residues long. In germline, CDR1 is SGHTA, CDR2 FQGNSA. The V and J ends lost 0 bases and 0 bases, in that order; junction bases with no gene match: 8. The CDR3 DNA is TGTGCCAGCAGCTTAGCAAAGACTAGCGGGGGCCTCGCGAACACCGGGGAGCTGTTTTTT. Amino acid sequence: CASSLAKTSGGLANTGELFF.

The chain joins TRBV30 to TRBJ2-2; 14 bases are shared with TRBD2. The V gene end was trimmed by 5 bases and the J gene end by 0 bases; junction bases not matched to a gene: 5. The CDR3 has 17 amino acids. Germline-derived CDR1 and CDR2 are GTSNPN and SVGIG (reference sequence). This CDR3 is CAWGGLAGAANTGELFF. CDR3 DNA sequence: TGTGCCTGGGGGGGACTAGCGGGGGCAGCGAACACCGGGGAGCTGTTTTTT.

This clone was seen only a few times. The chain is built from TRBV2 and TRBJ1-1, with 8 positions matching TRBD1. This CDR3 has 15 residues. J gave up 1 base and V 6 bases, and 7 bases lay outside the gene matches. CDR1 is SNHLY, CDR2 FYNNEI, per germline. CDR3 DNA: TGTGCCAGCAGCGCGGACAGGGCTCGGAACACTGAAGCTTTCTTT. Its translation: CASSADRARNTEAFF.

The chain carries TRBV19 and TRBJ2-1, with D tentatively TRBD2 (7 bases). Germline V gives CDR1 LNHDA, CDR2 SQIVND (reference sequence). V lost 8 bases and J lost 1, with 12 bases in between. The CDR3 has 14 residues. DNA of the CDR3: TGTGCCAGTGATAGGGGGGGGTCCTACAATGAGCAGTTCTTC. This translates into CASDRGGSYNEQFF.

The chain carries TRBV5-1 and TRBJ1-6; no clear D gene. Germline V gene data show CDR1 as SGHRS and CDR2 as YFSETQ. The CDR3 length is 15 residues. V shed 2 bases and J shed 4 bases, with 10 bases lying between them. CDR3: CASSFNSLYNSPLHF. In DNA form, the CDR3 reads TGCGCCAGCAGCTTTAACTCTCTGTATAATTCACCCCTCCACTTT.

CDR3 in amino acids: CASSFGNTEAFF. The CDR3 nucleotides read TGCGCCAGCAGCTTCGGGAACACTGAAGCTTTCTTT. The chain employs TRBV5-1 and TRBJ1-1; D is ambiguous. V was trimmed by 2 bases and J by 1 base, leaving 3 bases between them. This CDR3 spans 12 amino acids. From germline, CDR1 is SGHRS and CDR2 YFSETQ. Using reference TRBV5-1 and TRBJ1-1 for the parts outside the CDR3, the full variable domain is KAGVTQTPRYLIKTRGQQVTLSCSPISGHRSVSWYQQTPGQGLQFLFEYFSETQRNKGNFPGRFSGRQFSNSRSEMNVSTLELGDSALYLCASSFGNTEAFFGQGTRLTVV.

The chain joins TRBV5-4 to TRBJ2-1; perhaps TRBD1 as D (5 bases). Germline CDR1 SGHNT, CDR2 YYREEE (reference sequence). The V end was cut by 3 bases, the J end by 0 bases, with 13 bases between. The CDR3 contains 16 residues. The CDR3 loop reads CASSYRSSTSYNEQFF. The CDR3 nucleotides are TGTGCCAGCAGCTACAGGTCTTCCACCTCCTACAATGAGCAGTTCTTC.

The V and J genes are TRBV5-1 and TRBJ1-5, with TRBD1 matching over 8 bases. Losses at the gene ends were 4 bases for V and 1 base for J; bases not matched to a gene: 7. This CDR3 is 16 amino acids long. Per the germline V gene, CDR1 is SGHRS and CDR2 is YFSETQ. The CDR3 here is CASSVPPGGSNQPQHF. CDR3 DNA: TGCGCCAGCAGCGTACCGCCAGGGGGCAGCAATCAGCCCCAGCATTTT. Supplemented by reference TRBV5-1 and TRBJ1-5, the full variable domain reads KAGVTQTPRYLIKTRGQQVTLSCSPISGHRSVSWYQQTPGQGLQFLFEYFSETQRNKGNFPGRFSGRQFSNSRSEMNVSTLELGDSALYLCASSVPPGGSNQPQHFGDGTRLSIL.

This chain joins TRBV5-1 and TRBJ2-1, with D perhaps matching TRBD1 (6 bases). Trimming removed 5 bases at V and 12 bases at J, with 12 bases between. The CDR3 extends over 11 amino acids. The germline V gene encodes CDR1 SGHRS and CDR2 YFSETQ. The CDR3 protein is CASRRDILQFF. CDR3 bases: TGCGCCAGCAGACGGGACATCTTGCAGTTCTTC. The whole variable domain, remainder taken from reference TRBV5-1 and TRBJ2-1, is KAGVTQTPRYLIKTRGQQVTLSCSPISGHRSVSWYQQTPGQGLQFLFEYFSETQRNKGNFPGRFSGRQFSNSRSEMNVSTLELGDSALYLCASRRDILQFFGPGTRLTVL.

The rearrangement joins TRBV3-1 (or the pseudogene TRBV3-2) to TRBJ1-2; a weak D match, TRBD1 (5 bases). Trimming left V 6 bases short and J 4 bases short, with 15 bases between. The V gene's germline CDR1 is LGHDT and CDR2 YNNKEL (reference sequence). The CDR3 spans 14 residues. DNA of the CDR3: TGTGCCAGCAGAATTAGCGGGACGTTCTATGGCTACACCTTC. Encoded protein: CASRISGTFYGYTF.

CDR3 sequence: CASSHQGVTGSNYGYTF. The CDR3 nucleotides read TGTGCCAGCAGCCATCAGGGTGTTACGGGCTCTAACTATGGCTACACCTTC. This chain links TRBV4-2 with TRBJ1-2; TRBD1 is a possible D gene (5 bases). Germline V gene data show CDR1 as LGHNA and CDR2 as YNFKEQ. This CDR3 has 17 residues. V was shortened by 3 bases and J by 0 bases, with 17 bases between the two germline ends.

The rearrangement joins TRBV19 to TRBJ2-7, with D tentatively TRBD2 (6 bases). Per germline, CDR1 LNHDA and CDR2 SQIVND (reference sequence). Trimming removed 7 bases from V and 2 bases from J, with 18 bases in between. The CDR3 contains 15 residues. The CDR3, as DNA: TGTGCCAGTATGGACCGGGACGGACTACCCTACGAGCAGTACTTC. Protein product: CASMDRDGLPYEQYF.

The CDR3 here is CASSVSYQGGYGYTF. CDR3 DNA sequence: TGTGCCAGCAGTGTTTCGTATCAGGGGGGCTATGGCTACACCTTC. The chain recombines TRBV6-4 with TRBJ1-2, with 7 bases lining up with TRBD1. CDR1 MRHNA and CDR2 SNTAGT come from the germline V gene. The CDR3 spans 15 residues. V lost 4 bases and J lost 4; bases outside the gene matches: 9.

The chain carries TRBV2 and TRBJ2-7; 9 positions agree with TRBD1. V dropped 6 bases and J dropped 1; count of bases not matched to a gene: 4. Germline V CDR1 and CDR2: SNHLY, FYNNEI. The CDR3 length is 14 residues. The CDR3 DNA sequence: TGTGCCAGCAGGAGGACAGGGGCTTCCTACGAGCAGTACTTC. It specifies CASRRTGASYEQYF.

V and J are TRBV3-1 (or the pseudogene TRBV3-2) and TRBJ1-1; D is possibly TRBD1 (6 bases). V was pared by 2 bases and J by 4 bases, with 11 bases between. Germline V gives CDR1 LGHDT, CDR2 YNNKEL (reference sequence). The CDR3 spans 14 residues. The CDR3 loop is CASSQSTGSTEAFF. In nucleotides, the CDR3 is TGTGCCAGCAGCCAAAGTACAGGGTCCACTGAAGCTTTCTTT.